This T cell receptor beta chain appears in the sequencing data of a study of T cell responses to AZD1222 COVID-19 vaccine. Findings and limits, study-wide: Two doses of AZD1222 preceded a rise in Spike-specific TCR breadth and depth. Unmutated variant regions are reportedly targeted by nearly half of spike-specific TCRs.

With 5 bases removed from V and 5 bases from J, the gap between germline ends came to 12 bases. Germline lookup yields CDR1 MNHEY and CDR2 SVGAGI. This CDR3 is 13 amino acids long. Only in-frame clones appear in the TCRdb table, and some are missing; sequencing was by immunoSEQ multiplex PCR. The sample includes roughly 150,000 clones, around 91% of them seen just once. Worth noting for this clone: Its antigen is unidentified.

This receptor was obtained from an adult in good health. Here the sequenced sample was peripheral blood, taken on day 0 of AZD1222 vaccination. The chain joins TRBV6-5 to TRBJ2-5; no clear D gene. Here the CDR3 reads CASSKRTGETQYF. The CDR3 nucleotides are TGTGCCAGCAGTAAACGGACCGGGGAGACCCAGTACTTC.